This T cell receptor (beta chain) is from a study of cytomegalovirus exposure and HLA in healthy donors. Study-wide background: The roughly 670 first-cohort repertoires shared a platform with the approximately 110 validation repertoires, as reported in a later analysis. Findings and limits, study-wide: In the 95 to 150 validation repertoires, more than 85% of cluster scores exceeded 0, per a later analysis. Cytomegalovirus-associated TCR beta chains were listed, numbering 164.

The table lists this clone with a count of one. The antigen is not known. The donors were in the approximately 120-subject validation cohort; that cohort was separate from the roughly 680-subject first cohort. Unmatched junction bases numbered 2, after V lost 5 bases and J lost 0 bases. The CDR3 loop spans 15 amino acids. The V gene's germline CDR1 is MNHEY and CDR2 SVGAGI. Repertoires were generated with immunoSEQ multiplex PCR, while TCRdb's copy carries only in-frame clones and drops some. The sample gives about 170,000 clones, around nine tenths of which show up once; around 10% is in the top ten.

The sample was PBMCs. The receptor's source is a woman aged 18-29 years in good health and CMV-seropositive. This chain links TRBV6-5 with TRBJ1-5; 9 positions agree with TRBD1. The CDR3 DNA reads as TGTGCCAGCAGTCCGACAGGGGGTAGCAATCAGCCCCAGCATTTT. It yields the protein CASSPTGGSNQPQHF.